The rows below give T cell receptor beta chains drawn from one sample of a study of cytomegalovirus exposure and HLA in healthy donors. The method was immunoSEQ multiplex PCR; TCRdb's version includes in-frame clones alone and lacks a portion of them. Found here are over 100,000 clones, 76% of them singletons; the top ten hold roughly 5.4%. Sequencing was done on a sample of PBMCs. These receptors all stem from a woman aged 18-35 years in good health and CMV-seropositive. Both conserved end residues are trimmed from each CDR3. Each record gives: V gene, D gene, clone size, CDR3 protein. The D gene is left open where the match is weak. Clone size, where shown, is once, few, many, or a class for clones that have expanded.

>TRBV12-5|NA|NA
ASGLVIGSGSEKLF
>TRBV7-2|TRBD1|NA
ASSPGQGTGELF
>TRBV28|NA|NA
ASSLAQGFTVGQPQH
>TRBV28|TRBD1|NA
ASSFPDRGGYGYT
>TRBV7-9|NA|NA
ASSSQGMNTEAF
>TRBV30|TRBD1|NA
AWSVLRTGLGEQY
>TRBV19|NA|NA
ASSYGGYSYEQY
>TRBV19|NA|NA
ATKGTLGNQPQH
>TRBV15|TRBD2|few
ATSRERAGGPGSDTQY
>TRBV5-1|NA|NA
ASSPEVVFTDTQY
>TRBV18|NA|NA
ASSPGVAGTQY
>TRBV7-3|NA|NA
ASSLTGSGETQY